A selection of T cell receptor beta chains follows, all from one sample in a study of blood T cell repertoires in COVID-19. Only in-frame clones appear in the TCRdb table, and some are missing; sequencing was by immunoSEQ multiplex PCR. Of some 14,000 clones listed, around 76% were seen once; the top ten hold roughly 43%. The sequencing input was peripheral blood. Every receptor here comes from an elderly woman with acute or convalescent COVID-19. Each CDR3 is given with its conserved first and last residue. The D gene is left open where the match is weak. Some rows mark clone size as missing; the rest say once, few, many or name a class of expanded clone.

-,TRBV12-3/TRBV12-4,-,TRBJ1-1,TGTGCCAGCAGTGGTCAGCGGGACACTGAAGCTTTCTTT,CASSGQRDTEAFF
-,TRBV6-2/TRBV6-3,TRBD1,TRBJ1-5,TGTGCCAGCAGTTACTGGCTCCGGACAGGGAGCAATCAGCCCCAGCATTTT,CASSYWLRTGSNQPQHF
-,TRBV7-2,-,TRBJ1-1,TGTGCCAGCAGCTTGGCCCAGGGGTGGGGTGGGGACACTGAAGCTTTCTTT,CASSLAQGWGGDTEAFF
-,TRBV7-2,-,TRBJ2-1,TGTGCCAGCAGCTTAAGCCCTGAGTTGGGGCCCTACAATGAGCAGTTCTTC,CASSLSPELGPYNEQFF
-,TRBV5-1,-,TRBJ2-6,TGCGCCAGCAGCTTGGCCACAGCCTCTGGGGCCAACGTCCTGACTTTC,CASSLATASGANVLTF
-,TRBV9,-,TRBJ2-7,TGTGCCAGCAGCGTAGAAGCCAACCTAGAGCAGTACTTC,CASSVEANLEQYF
-,TRBV6-5,TRBD1,TRBJ2-7,TGTGCCAGCAGTTACAATGGGGACAGGGTCTACGAGCAGTACTTC,CASSYNGDRVYEQYF
-,TRBV7-2,-,TRBJ2-6,TGTGCCAGCAGCTTCTACTCTGGGGCCAACGTCCTGACTTTC,CASSFYSGANVLTF
-,TRBV28,-,TRBJ1-3,TGTGCCAGCGGCCTTGAGGTTGGCTCTGGAAACACCATATATTTT,CASGLEVGSGNTIYF
once,TRBV19,-,TRBJ2-7,TGTGCCAGTAGTAGGGCCGACTACGAGCAGTACTTC,CASSRADYEQYF
-,TRBV7-9,-,TRBJ1-3,TGTGCCAGCAGCCGCCCTGACTTACTCTCTGGAAACACCATATATTTT,CASSRPDLLSGNTIYF
-,TRBV28,-,TRBJ2-3,TGTGCCAGCATGGCCGATATTGGTACGCAGTATTTT,CASMADIGTQYF
once,TRBV4-1,TRBD1,TRBJ2-5,TGCGCCAGCAGCCTCAAGCCCCAGACAGGGTCCGAGACCCAGTACTTC,CASSLKPQTGSETQYF
-,TRBV28,-,TRBJ2-6,TGTGCCAGCCTGAGCTCTGGGGCCAACGTCCTGACTTTC,CASLSSGANVLTF
-,TRBV7-7,-,TRBJ2-3,TGTGCCAGCAGCCCCGGGGGCACAGATACGCAGTATTTT,CASSPGGTDTQYF
-,TRBV19,TRBD2,TRBJ2-1,TGTGCCGTAACTGAGCGGGGGAACAATGAGCAGTTCTTC,CAVTERGNNEQFF
-,TRBV7-9,TRBD1,TRBJ1-6,TGTGCCAGCAGCTTAGGGACAGGAAATTCACCCCTCCACTTT,CASSLGTGNSPLHF
-,TRBV7-2,TRBD1,TRBJ1-2,TGTGCCAGCAGGCCTGGACAGGCAACTAACTATGGCTACACCTTC,CASRPGQATNYGYTF
-,TRBV28,TRBD2,TRBJ2-3,TGTGCCAGCAGTTTCGGACTAGCGCCCCCTGATACGCAGTATTTT,CASSFGLAPPDTQYF
-,TRBV9,-,TRBJ2-3,TGTGCCAGCAGCGCCTTCACAGATACGCAGTATTTT,CASSAFTDTQYF
-,TRBV28,-,TRBJ1-2,TGTGCCAGCAGCTTGGCAGGGGAGGGCTACACCTTC,CASSLAGEGYTF
-,TRBV3-1/TRBV3-2,TRBD2,TRBJ2-5,TGTGCCAGCAGCCTTACTAGCGCGGAGACCCAGTACTTC,CASSLTSAETQYF
-,TRBV27,TRBD1,TRBJ1-4,TGTGCCAGCAAGGGACAGGGGTCCTCTAATGAAAAACTGTTTTTT,CASKGQGSSNEKLFF
-,TRBV14,-,TRBJ2-2,TGTGCCAGCAGCCACCTAGAGGCGGTATTGGGCACCGGGGAGCTGTTTTTT,CASSHLEAVLGTGELFF
-,TRBV6-5,-,TRBJ1-1,TGTGCCAACCCCCCCGTCGGGGGTATGAACACTGAAGCTTTCTTT,CANPPVGGMNTEAFF
-,TRBV10-3,-,TRBJ1-2,TGTGCCATCAGTGACAGGTCTTCCTATGGCTACACCTTC,CAISDRSSYGYTF
-,TRBV12-2,-,TRBJ2-7,TGTGCAAGTCGCTTATCTGGACTCGTAAACTCCTCCTCCTACGAGCAGTACTTC,CASRLSGLVNSSSYEQYF
-,TRBV30,-,TRBJ1-4,TGTGCCTGGGCCTCAGGGTTGTTAAGTGAAAAACTGTTTTTT,CAWASGLLSEKLFF
-,TRBV13,TRBD1,TRBJ1-2,TGTGCCACCCTATTGAGCATCGGACAGGGGCTCTATGGCTACACCTTC,CATLLSIGQGLYGYTF
-,TRBV18,-,TRBJ2-5,TGTGCCAGCTCACGGAACGGACAAATCCAAGAGACCCAGTACTTC,CASSRNGQIQETQYF
-,TRBV5-1,-,TRBJ2-3,TGCGCCAGCAGCTCCGTGCCGGGGACAGATACGCAGTATTTT,CASSSVPGTDTQYF
-,TRBV7-2,-,TRBJ1-6,TGTGCCAGCAGCTTATTACAGGGTGGGGAATCACCCCTCCACTTT,CASSLLQGGESPLHF
few,TRBV7-9,-,TRBJ2-1,TGTGCCAGCAGCTTAAGTTTACTGTACAATGAGCAGTTCTTC,CASSLSLLYNEQFF